The present entry profiles one T cell receptor beta chain with its context. The CDR3 length is 15 residues. The germline gives CDR1 KGHSH, CDR2 LQKENI. V was clipped by 3 bases and J by 3 bases, with 12 bases between them. With a J-beta primer mix and a sample-barcoded 5' primer, a second PCR ran about 7 to 12 cycles. TCRdb re-called the 5' RACE reads through MiXCR, storing one row per CDR3 protein. The top ten hold 3.7% of the sample, which has about 720,000 distinct CDR3 sequences, roughly 25% seen once. Russia was home to the donors, healthy Caucasian individuals aged roughly 6 to 90. The sample belongs to a study of blood T cells in healthy people across ages. The same data also contributed to another study, on T cells of mothers and their children. That work states: Reverse transcription into cDNA received all extracted RNA, at approximately 1.5 ug per 15 ul.

Source material: blood. The sequence derives from a boy aged 10-17 years in good health. The chain joins TRBV18 to TRBJ2-1; D gene uncertain. CDR3: CASSPSANYYNEQFF. The DNA of the CDR3 is TGTGCCAGCTCACCTTCGGCCAACTACTACAATGAGCAGTTCTTC.